This TCR beta chain was sequenced in a study of beta chain features in type 1 diabetes. Staining for CD45RO/CCR7/CD25/CD127/CD95/CD27 allowed sorting of CD4+ naive, central memory, regulatory and stem cell-like memory cells. Expressed TCRB transcripts were sequenced because the isolated RNA had all been reverse transcribed beforehand. Sequenced by immunoSEQ multiplex PCR; TCRdb stores in-frame clones only, minus some. The repertoire holds 900,000 or so clones, roughly 15% seen once, with roughly 0.025% in the top ten. The origin of this receptor is a woman between 18 and 29 years old in good health. Sample: naive CD4+ T cells from blood.

The CDR3 protein is CASSTGEDYGYTF. In DNA, the CDR3 is TGTGCCAGCTCAACAGGGGAAGACTATGGCTACACCTTC. J is TRBJ1-2 and V is TRBV18, with 7 nucleotides matching TRBD1. The CDR3 extends over 13 amino acids. The ends lost 5 bases at V and 3 bases at J; junction bases unmatched: 3. CDR1 is KGHSH, CDR2 LQKENI, per germline.